This T cell receptor beta chain was observed in a study of blood T cell repertoires in COVID-19. Study as a whole: Sources were T cells, B-cell-depleted T cells, or PBMCs; the material itself was cDNA or gDNA.

V gave up 3 bases and J gave up 0 bases, with 4 bases separating them. The CDR3 length is 13 residues. The germline V gene has CDR1 MNHNY and CDR2 SVGAGI (reference sequence). As handled by the study authors: Amplifying reference gene primers gave estimates of nucleated cell counts. Here immunoSEQ multiplex PCR was the method, and the copy in TCRdb shows in-frame clones only, minus some. That table supplies the V and J calls and clone size; D and trimming were determined from the DNA. The sample consists of some 320,000 clones, 88% of them appearing once. The chain uses TRBV6-6 and TRBJ2-3; unclear D gene. Input material: peripheral blood. This TCR derives from a woman aged 25 to 45 who had recovered from COVID-19. This chain's CDR3 is CASSYRSTDTQYF. The CDR3 bases are TGTGCCAGCAGTTATCGGAGCACAGATACGCAGTATTTT.